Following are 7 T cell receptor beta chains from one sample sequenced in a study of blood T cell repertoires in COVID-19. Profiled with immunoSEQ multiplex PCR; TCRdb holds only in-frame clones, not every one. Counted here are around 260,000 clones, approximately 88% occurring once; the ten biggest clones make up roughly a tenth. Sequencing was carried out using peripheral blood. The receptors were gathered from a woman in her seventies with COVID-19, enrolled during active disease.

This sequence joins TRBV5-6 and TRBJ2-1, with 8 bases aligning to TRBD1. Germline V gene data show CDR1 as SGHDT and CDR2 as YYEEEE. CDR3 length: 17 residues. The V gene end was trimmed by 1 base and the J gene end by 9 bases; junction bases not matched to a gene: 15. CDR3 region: CASSLSRGPYNGVEQFF. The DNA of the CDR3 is TGTGCCAGCAGCTTGTCCAGGGGGCCCTACAACGGAGTTGAGCAGTTCTTC.

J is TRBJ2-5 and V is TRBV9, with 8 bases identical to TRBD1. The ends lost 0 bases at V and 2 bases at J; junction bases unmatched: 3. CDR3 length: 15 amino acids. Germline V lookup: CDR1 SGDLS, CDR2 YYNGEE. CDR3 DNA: TGTGCCAGCAGCGTAGATTACAGGGGGCAAGAGACCCAGTACTTC. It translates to CASSVDYRGQETQYF.

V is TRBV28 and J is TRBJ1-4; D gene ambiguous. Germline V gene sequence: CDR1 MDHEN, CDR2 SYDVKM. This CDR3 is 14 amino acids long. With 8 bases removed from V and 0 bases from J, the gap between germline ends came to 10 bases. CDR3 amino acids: CASGLGATNEKLFF. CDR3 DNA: TGTGCCAGCGGTCTCGGGGCAACTAATGAAAAACTGTTTTTT.

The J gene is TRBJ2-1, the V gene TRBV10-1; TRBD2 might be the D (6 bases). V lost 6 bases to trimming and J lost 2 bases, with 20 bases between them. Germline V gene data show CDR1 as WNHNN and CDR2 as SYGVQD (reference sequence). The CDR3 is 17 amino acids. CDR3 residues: CASSHGEELRAYNEQFF. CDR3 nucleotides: TGCGCCAGCAGCCATGGGGAGGAGCTTCGCGCCTACAATGAGCAGTTCTTC.

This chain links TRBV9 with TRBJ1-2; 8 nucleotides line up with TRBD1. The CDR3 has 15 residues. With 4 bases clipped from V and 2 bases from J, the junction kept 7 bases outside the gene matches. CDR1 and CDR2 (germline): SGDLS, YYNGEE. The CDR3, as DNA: TGTGCCAGCAGCACCGCGGACAGGGCGAACTATGGCTACACCTTC. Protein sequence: CASSTADRANYGYTF.

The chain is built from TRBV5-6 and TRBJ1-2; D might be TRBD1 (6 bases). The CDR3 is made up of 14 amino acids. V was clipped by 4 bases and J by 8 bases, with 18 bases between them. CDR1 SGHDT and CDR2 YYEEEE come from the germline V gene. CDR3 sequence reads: CASSPQGQMGGYTF. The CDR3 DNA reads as TGTGCCAGCAGCCCTCAAGGACAGATGGGAGGCTACACCTTC.

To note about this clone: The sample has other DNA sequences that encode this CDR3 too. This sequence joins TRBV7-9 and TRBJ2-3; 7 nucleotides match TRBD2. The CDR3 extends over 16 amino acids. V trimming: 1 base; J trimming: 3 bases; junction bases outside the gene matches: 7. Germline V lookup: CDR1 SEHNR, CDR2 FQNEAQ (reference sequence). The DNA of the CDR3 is TGTGCCAGCAGCTTAGTTTCGGGAGGAGGAACAGATACGCAGTATTTT. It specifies CASSLVSGGGTDTQYF. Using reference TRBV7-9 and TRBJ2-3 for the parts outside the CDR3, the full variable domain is DTGVSQNPRHKITKRGQNVTFRCDPISEHNRLYWYRQTLGQGPEFLTYFQNEAQLEKSRLLSDRFSAERPKGSFSTLEIQRTEQGDSAMYLCASSLVSGGGTDTQYFGPGTRLTVL.